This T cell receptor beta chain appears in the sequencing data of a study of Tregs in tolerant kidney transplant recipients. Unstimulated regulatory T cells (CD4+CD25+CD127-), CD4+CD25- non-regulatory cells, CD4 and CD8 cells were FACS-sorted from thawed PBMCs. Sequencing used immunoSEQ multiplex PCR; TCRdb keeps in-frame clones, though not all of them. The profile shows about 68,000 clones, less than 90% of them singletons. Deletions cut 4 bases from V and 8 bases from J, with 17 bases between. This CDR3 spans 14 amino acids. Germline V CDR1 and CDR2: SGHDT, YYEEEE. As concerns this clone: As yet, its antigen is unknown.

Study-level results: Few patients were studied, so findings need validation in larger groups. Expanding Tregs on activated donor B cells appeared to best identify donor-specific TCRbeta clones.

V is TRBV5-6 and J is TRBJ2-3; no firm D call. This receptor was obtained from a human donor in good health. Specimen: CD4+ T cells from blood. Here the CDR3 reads CASSPDVLIGTQYF. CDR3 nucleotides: TGTGCCAGCAGCCCTGACGTCCTGATCGGTACGCAGTATTTT.